Reported below is one T cell receptor (beta chain). Its specificity is not known. These data are taken from a study of T-cell memory formation after mild COVID-19. Germline assignment: CDR1 SGHVS and CDR2 FNYEAQ. The CDR3 contains 14 residues. Trimming removed 3 bases at V and 9 bases at J, with 17 bases between. The 5'RACE method, run with constant-segment primers, produced TCR alpha and TCR beta cDNA libraries (carrying sample barcodes and UMIs). TCRdb re-called the 5' RACE reads through MiXCR, storing one row per CDR3 protein. This table holds about 110,000 distinct CDR3 sequences, about a sixth found once. Overall study results and limits: For contracting clones, CD4+ ones sat mainly in CM and EM, CD8+ in EMRA.

The V gene is TRBV7-6, the J gene TRBJ2-5, with D possibly matching TRBD2 (6 bases). Sequencing used PBMCs or a T cell subset sorted from them (not recorded which). The clonotype was recovered from a man in his late teens or twenties who had mild COVID-19 (a few samples of this study predate the infection). Cell type and time point are not known. The CDR3 protein is CASSLGTAQTAQYF. CDR3 bases: TGTGCCAGCAGCTTGGGGACTGCCCAGACGGCCCAGTACTTC.